Presented here are 29 T cell receptor beta chains from one specimen sequenced in a study of T cells after yellow fever vaccination (dated 2019 in TCRdb). The library was obtained by 5' RACE. Data came from an Illumina NovaSeq 6000. TCRdb applied fastp at Q25 and MiXCR to the public reads, then kept only in-frame beta chains. Entries that share a CDR3 protein sequence are merged under the most common genes and DNA. This sample holds 250,000 to 400,000 distinct CDR3 sequences; approximately 4% were observed only once. Less than 20% of the sample lies in the top ten. Interpreted using the paper, the treatment or condition label stands for: live attenuated yellow fever vaccine strain. The specimen was PBMCs, collected 15 days after the yellow fever booster vaccination. The receptors shown here come from a man between 18 and 35 years old who received the YFV17D yellow fever vaccine.

On this clonotype: One base away lies a much larger clone, so this may be a sequencing read error. J is TRBJ1-6 and V is TRBV12-3 or TRBV12-4; 7 positions agree with TRBD1. The CDR3 totals 15 residues. V shed 5 bases, J shed 8 bases, and the junction held 9 bases outside the gene matches. CDR3 nucleotide sequence: TGTGCCAGCAGTGGCCAGGGGGTCGATGATTCACCCCTCCACTTT. Amino acid sequence: CASSGQGVDDSPLHF.

This chain connects TRBV5-4 to TRBJ2-3, with 8 bases matching TRBD2. Germline CDR1 reads SGHNT; CDR2 reads YYREEE (reference sequence). This CDR3 region has 15 residues. Trimming removed 3 bases from V and 4 bases from J; junction bases left unmatched: 7. CDR3 in amino acids: CASSSGGERADTQYF. Here the CDR3 DNA reads TGTGCCAGCAGCTCGGGGGGGGAACGGGCAGATACGCAGTATTTT.

This clonotype was observed a few times. The chain is built from TRBV12-3 or TRBV12-4 and TRBJ2-1; tentative D call: TRBD2 (7 bases). The length of the CDR3 is 13 residues. The V end was cut by 2 bases, the J end by 12 bases, with 14 bases between. The chain's CDR3 is CASSLFNREGQFF. CDR3 bases: TGTGCCAGCAGTTTATTTAACAGGGAGGGGCAGTTCTTC.

This clonotype has a count of ten or more. This chain uses TRBV20-1 with TRBJ1-5; no definite D call. The CDR3 has 12 amino acids. Germline V lookup: CDR1 DFQATT, CDR2 SNEGSKA (reference sequence). V lost 5 bases to trimming and J lost 4 bases, with 9 bases between them. CDR3 residues: CSAGGWNQPQHF. CDR3 in DNA: TGCAGTGCTGGAGGGTGGAATCAGCCCCAGCATTTT.

This clonotype was recorded many times. The V gene is TRBV7-2, the J gene TRBJ1-1, with 10 bases fitting TRBD1. V gave up 1 base and J gave up 4 bases; unmatched junction bases: 3. Germline CDR1 is SGHTA and CDR2 is FQGNSA. The CDR3 covers 15 residues. The CDR3 coding sequence is TGTGCCAGCAGCTTAGGAGGGACAGGGGTCACTGAAGCTTTCTTT. Protein: CASSLGGTGVTEAFF.

The chain has TRBV12-3 or TRBV12-4 and TRBJ1-5; D not certain. This CDR3 is built from 13 residues. With 5 bases removed from V and 7 bases from J, the gap between germline ends came to 12 bases. CDR3 in amino acids: CASSPYGWQPQHF. The CDR3 nucleotides are TGTGCCAGCAGTCCGTACGGCTGGCAGCCCCAGCATTTT.

In its sample, this clonotype was seen a few times. This chain connects TRBV29-1 to TRBJ2-3; 7 bases agree with TRBD2. CDR1 and CDR2 (germline): SQVTM, ANQGSEA. V lost 5 bases and J lost 10; bases outside the gene matches: 3. The CDR3 is made up of 10 amino acids. CDR3 nucleotide sequence: TGCAGCGTTCTTAGCGGGTCGCAGTATTTT. This sequence encodes CSVLSGSQYF.

This clonotype was seen repeatedly, ten times or more. The chain uses TRBV4-1 and TRBJ2-2, with 9 bases aligning to TRBD1. Germline V gene sequence: CDR1 MGHRA, CDR2 YSYEKL. V trimming: 5 bases; J trimming: 4 bases; junction bases outside the gene matches: 5. This CDR3 comprises 15 residues. The CDR3 region is CASSLTGGGTGELFF. CDR3 nucleotides: TGCGCCAGCAGCTTGACAGGGGGAGGCACCGGGGAGCTGTTTTTT.

This rearrangement joins TRBV5-1 to TRBJ1-2; D is unresolved. V was pared by 2 bases and J by 4 bases, with 15 bases between. The CDR3 contains 15 residues. Germline V CDR1 and CDR2: SGHRS, YFSETQ. CDR3 residues: CASSFGRELTYGYTF. DNA for the CDR3: TGCGCCAGCAGCTTTGGTAGGGAACTTACCTATGGCTACACCTTC. The complete variable domain, with remaining parts taken from reference TRBV5-1 and TRBJ1-2, reads KAGVTQTPRYLIKTRGQQVTLSCSPISGHRSVSWYQQTPGQGLQFLFEYFSETQRNKGNFPGRFSGRQFSNSRSEMNVSTLELGDSALYLCASSFGRELTYGYTFGSGTRLTVV.

This clonotype has a count of ten or more. In DNA form, the CDR3 reads TGTGCCAGCACCGAGGGGGTCTACTACGAGCAGTACTTC. It codes for CASTEGVYYEQYF. V usage is TRBV6-2 or TRBV6-3 and J usage is TRBJ2-7, with D maybe TRBD1 (6 bases). The CDR3 spans 13 residues. The V end was cut by 7 bases, the J end by 3 bases, with 13 bases between. CDR1 is MNHEY and CDR2 is SVGEGT in the germline V gene.

The CDR3 protein is CASSLVATGNYGYTF. Written as DNA, the CDR3 is TGTGCCAGCAGCTTGGTAGCTACGGGAAACTATGGCTACACCTTC. The chain joins TRBV11-2 to TRBJ1-2; D not certain. Per the germline V gene, CDR1 is SGHAT and CDR2 is FQNNGV. The V and J ends lost 3 bases and 2 bases respectively, with 13 bases between them. The CDR3 is made up of 15 amino acids. Full variable domain (outside the CDR3, taken from reference TRBV11-2 and TRBJ1-2): EAGVAQSPRYKIIEKRQSVAFWCNPISGHATLYWYQQILGQGPKLLIQFQNNGVVDDSQLPKDRFSAERLKGVDSTLKIQPAKLEDSAVYLCASSLVATGNYGYTFGSGTRLTVV.

This chain links TRBV15 with TRBJ1-4; a possible D gene is TRBD1 (5 bases). This CDR3 spans 16 amino acids. Germline V gives CDR1 LNHNV, CDR2 YYDKDF (reference sequence). The ends were cut back, 4 bases at V and 8 bases at J, with 20 bases in the middle. The CDR3: CATSTYSRVFREKLFF. The CDR3 DNA follows: TGTGCCACCAGCACATACTCCAGGGTTTTCAGGGAAAAACTGTTTTTT.

This clonotype was seen repeatedly, ten times or more. The chain carries TRBV20-1 and TRBJ1-1; D gene ambiguous. Germline CDR1 is DFQATT and CDR2 is SNEGSKA (reference sequence). V gave up 2 bases and J gave up 0 bases, with 10 bases separating them. This CDR3 spans 14 amino acids. The CDR3 sequence: CSARRAVMNTEAFF. The CDR3 DNA is TGCAGTGCTAGAAGGGCAGTCATGAACACTGAAGCTTTCTTT.

In this sample, this clonotype turned up a few times. The chain links TRBV30 to TRBJ2-7, with TRBD1 as a possible D gene (5 bases). The V gene lost 3 bases and the J gene lost 3 bases, with 18 bases spanning the gap. Germline V gene sequence: CDR1 GTSNPN, CDR2 SVGIG (reference sequence). CDR3 length: 15 residues. The CDR3: CAWSPGQGIIYEQYF. The CDR3 DNA follows: TGTGCCTGGAGCCCCGGACAAGGGATTATCTACGAGCAGTACTTC.

At least ten counts were recorded for this clonotype. This rearrangement joins TRBV7-2 to TRBJ2-3; possibly TRBD2 for D (5 bases). Trimming took off 7 bases at V and 3 bases at J, with 14 bases between the two ends. CDR1 and CDR2 from the germline V gene are SGHTA and FQGNSA. The CDR3 has 14 residues. CDR3 sequence (DNA): TGTGCCAGCAAGCCCGCAACGGGAACAGATACGCAGTATTTT. Translating it yields CASKPATGTDTQYF.

This clonotype has ten or more counts. The CDR3 bases are TGTGCCATCCACACAGGGCTAAATTCACCCCTCCACTTT. This gives the protein CAIHTGLNSPLHF. The chain joins TRBV12-3 or TRBV12-4 to TRBJ1-6; TRBD1 might be the D (6 bases). V lost 10 bases, J lost 7 bases, and 14 bases lay in between. The CDR3 is 13 amino acids.

This CDR3 reads CSVETTETQYF. In DNA form, the CDR3 reads TGCAGCGTTGAGACCACGGAGACCCAGTACTTC. This chain uses TRBV29-1 with TRBJ2-5; D gene ambiguous. This CDR3 contains 11 residues. The V gene's germline CDR1 is SQVTM and CDR2 ANQGSEA. Trimming left V 3 bases short and J 5 bases short, with 7 bases between.

This clonotype was recorded many times. Relative to the germline gene, one junction end is altered; a read error may explain this. The chain uses TRBV7-7 and TRBJ2-2; 8 bases agree with TRBD1. This CDR3 has 16 amino acids. Germline-derived CDR1 and CDR2 are SSHAT and FNYEAQ (reference sequence). CDR3 in DNA: TGTGCTAGCAGCCAACGGACAGGGTCGAACACCGGGGAGCTGTTTTTT. This codes for CASSQRTGSNTGELFF.

This clonotype has ten or more counts. The gene calls are TRBV9 and TRBJ2-5; 13 nucleotides align to TRBD2. The CDR3 is made up of 16 amino acids. CDR1 SGDLS and CDR2 YYNGEE come from the germline V gene. Trimming took 3 bases from V and 6 from J; bases not matched to a gene: 8. In DNA, the CDR3 is TGTGCCAGCAGCGGATCACTAGCGGGGGGGCTCAAGACCCAGTACTTC. It is translated as CASSGSLAGGLKTQYF.

CDR3 DNA sequence: TGTGCCAGCAGTGCAAGGCCAGGGGGTAATCAGCCCCAGCATTTT. It codes for CASSARPGGNQPQHF. The chain recombines TRBV12-3 or TRBV12-4 with TRBJ1-5; 7 nucleotides match TRBD1. The CDR3 length is 15 residues. Trimming took 5 bases from V and 4 from J; bases not matched to a gene: 8.

The rearrangement uses TRBV5-1 and TRBJ1-2; D not certain. The CDR3 totals 13 residues. Germline V lookup: CDR1 SGHRS, CDR2 YFSETQ. Trimming took 4 bases from V and 3 from J, leaving 10 bases between them. The CDR3 region is CASSPTRDYGYTF. The DNA of the CDR3 is TGCGCCAGCAGCCCGACTAGAGACTATGGCTACACCTTC.

This clonotype was observed many times. The chain recombines TRBV7-8 with TRBJ2-3, with 8 positions matching TRBD2. The CDR3 is 16 residues long. Trimming removed 5 bases from V and 5 bases from J; junction bases left unmatched: 12. Germline V lookup: CDR1 SGHVS, CDR2 FQNEAQ. CDR3 DNA: TGTGCCAGCAGCGAAGTAGCGGGAAGAGGGGGAGATACGCAGTATTTT. Encoded protein: CASSEVAGRGGDTQYF.

This clonotype occurred many times. The rearrangement uses TRBV6-5 and TRBJ2-5; 11 bases fit TRBD1. This CDR3 region has 22 residues. Trimming removed 5 bases from V and 0 bases from J; junction bases left unmatched: 23. Germline CDR1 and CDR2: MNHEY and SVGAGI. CDR3: CASSPPRGDRGKRRPYQETQYF. In DNA, the CDR3 is TGTGCCAGCAGTCCACCCCGGGGGGACAGGGGGAAAAGGAGGCCCTACCAAGAGACCCAGTACTTC.

This chain joins TRBV25-1 and TRBJ2-5; D gene ambiguous. V lost 2 bases and J lost 2, with 6 bases in between. The CDR3 has 13 amino acids. Looked up from germline, CDR1 is MGHDK and CDR2 is SYGVNS. The CDR3: CASSEVHQETQYF. The CDR3 DNA follows: TGTGCCAGCAGTGAAGTTCATCAAGAGACCCAGTACTTC.

This clonotype appeared a few times. The V and J genes are TRBV7-2 and TRBJ2-1; TRBD1 agrees at 9 bases. The length of the CDR3 is 14 residues. V shed 5 bases, J shed 7 bases, and the junction held 6 bases outside the gene matches. Germline assignment: CDR1 SGHTA and CDR2 FQGNSA. The CDR3 sequence is CASSAGTGWNEQFF. CDR3 DNA sequence: TGTGCCAGCAGCGCGGGGACAGGGTGGAATGAGCAGTTCTTC.

This clonotype came up a few times. The gene calls are TRBV4-3 and TRBJ2-6; D might be TRBD2 (5 bases). This CDR3 has 18 residues. The V and J ends lost 0 bases and 2 bases respectively, with 14 bases between them. The germline V gene has CDR1 LGHNA and CDR2 YSLEER. In nucleotides, the CDR3 is TGCGCCAGCAGCCAAGATGCGGCAGGAGGTCCTGGGGCCAACGTCCTGACTTTC. Residues: CASSQDAAGGPGANVLTF.

This clonotype came up many times. The V gene is TRBV7-2, the J gene TRBJ2-7, with a weak D call TRBD1 (6 bases). Germline CDR1 and CDR2: SGHTA and FQGNSA. V lost 4 bases, J lost 2 bases, and 15 bases lay in between. This CDR3 comprises 15 residues. The chain's CDR3 is CASSSRSRGPYEQYF. As DNA, the CDR3 is TGTGCCAGCAGCTCCCGCTCCAGGGGCCCCTACGAGCAGTACTTC.

This clonotype was observed at least ten times. The chain has TRBV6-6 and TRBJ1-1; no reliable D call. There are 13 residues in the CDR3. V was clipped by 2 bases and J by 3 bases, with 7 bases between them. CDR1 MNHNY and CDR2 SVGAGI come from the germline V gene (reference sequence). For the CDR3, the DNA is TGTGCCAGCAGTTACCTGCGCGACACTGAAGCTTTCTTT. It encodes CASSYLRDTEAFF.

This clonotype was counted at least ten times. Here the CDR3 DNA reads TGTGCCAGCAGTGACGGCACACCCACAGATACGCAGTATTTT. Amino acids: CASSDGTPTDTQYF. J is TRBJ2-3 and V is TRBV6-4; D unclear. CDR3 length: 14 residues. Trimming took 2 bases from V and 2 from J, leaving 8 bases between them. The V gene's germline CDR1 is MRHNA and CDR2 SNTAGT.